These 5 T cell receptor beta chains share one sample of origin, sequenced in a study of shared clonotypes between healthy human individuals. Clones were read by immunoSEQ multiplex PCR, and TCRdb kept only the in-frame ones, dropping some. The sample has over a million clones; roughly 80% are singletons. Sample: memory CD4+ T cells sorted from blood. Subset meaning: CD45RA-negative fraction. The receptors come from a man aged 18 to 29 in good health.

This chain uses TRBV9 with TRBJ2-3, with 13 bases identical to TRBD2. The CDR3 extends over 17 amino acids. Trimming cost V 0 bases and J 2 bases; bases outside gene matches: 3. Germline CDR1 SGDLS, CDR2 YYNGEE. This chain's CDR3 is CASSVAGTSGNTDTQYF. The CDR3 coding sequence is TGTGCCAGCAGCGTAGCTGGGACTAGCGGGAACACAGATACGCAGTATTTT.

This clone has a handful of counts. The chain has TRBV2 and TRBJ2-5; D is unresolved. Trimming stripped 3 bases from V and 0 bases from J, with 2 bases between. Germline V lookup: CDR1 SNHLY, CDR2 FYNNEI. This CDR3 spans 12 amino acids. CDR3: CASSDNQETQYF. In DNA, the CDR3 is TGTGCCAGCAGTGACAACCAAGAGACCCAGTACTTC.

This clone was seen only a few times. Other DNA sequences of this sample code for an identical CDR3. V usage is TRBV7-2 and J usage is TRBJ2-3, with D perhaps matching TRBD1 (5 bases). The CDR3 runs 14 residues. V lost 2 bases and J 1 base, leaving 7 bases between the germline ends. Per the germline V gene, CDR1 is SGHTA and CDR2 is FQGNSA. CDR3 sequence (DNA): TGTGCCAGCAGCTTATCCAGGGGCACAGATACGCAGTATTTT. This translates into CASSLSRGTDTQYF.

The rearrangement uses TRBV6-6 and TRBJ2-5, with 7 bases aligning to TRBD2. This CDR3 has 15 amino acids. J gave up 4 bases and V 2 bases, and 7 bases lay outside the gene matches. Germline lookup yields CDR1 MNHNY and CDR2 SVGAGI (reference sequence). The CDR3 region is CASSYSLGGSETQYF. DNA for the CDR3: TGTGCCAGCAGTTACAGTTTGGGGGGGTCAGAGACCCAGTACTTC.

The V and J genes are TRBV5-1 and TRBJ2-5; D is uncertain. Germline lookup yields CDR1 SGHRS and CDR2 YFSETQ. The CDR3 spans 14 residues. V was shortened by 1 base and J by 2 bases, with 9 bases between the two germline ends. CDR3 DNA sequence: TGCGCCAGCAGCTTGACCAACCCTCAAGAGACCCAGTACTTC. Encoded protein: CASSLTNPQETQYF.